The 26 T cell receptor beta chains reported below all come from one sample, sequenced in a study of blood T cell repertoires in COVID-19. TCRdb's table, derived via immunoSEQ multiplex PCR, lists solely in-frame clones and lacks some. The sample includes 120,000 to 150,000 clones, about 80% of them seen just once. The sample was peripheral blood. These TCRs come from a human donor in a cohort sampled during active COVID-19.

V is TRBV6-1 and J is TRBJ2-7; the match to TRBD2 covers 8 bases. Looked up from germline, CDR1 is MNHNS and CDR2 is SASEGT. Losses at the gene ends were 1 base for V and 4 bases for J; bases not matched to a gene: 9. The CDR3 length is 16 residues. The CDR3 DNA follows: TGTGCCAGCAGTGAAGGGAAAAGCGGGAGTCAGTACGAGCAGTACTTC. It codes for CASSEGKSGSQYEQYF.

This clone was seen a few times. The V and J genes are TRBV7-3 and TRBJ2-3; 7 nucleotides align to TRBD1. Germline lookup yields CDR1 SGHTA and CDR2 FQGTGA. CDR3 length: 17 amino acids. With V trimmed by 7 bases and J by 2 bases, 15 bases remained unmatched. The CDR3 coding sequence is TGTGCCAGCACGGGACAGAATTTTACTCCCCCCACAGATACGCAGTATTTT. As protein: CASTGQNFTPPTDTQYF.

The chain links TRBV30 to TRBJ2-7; 11 bases map to TRBD2. The V and J ends lost 2 bases and 9 bases, in that order; junction bases with no gene match: 9. This CDR3 has 14 amino acids. Per the germline V gene, CDR1 is GTSNPN and CDR2 is SVGIG (reference sequence). CDR3 DNA sequence: TGTGCCTGGAGTCCACTAGCGGGAGAGGTAGTGCAGTACTTC. Translating gives CAWSPLAGEVVQYF.

The chain uses TRBV5-1 and TRBJ1-2; TRBD1 is a possible D gene (6 bases). The ends were cut back, 0 bases at V and 4 bases at J, with 10 bases in the middle. The CDR3 extends over 14 amino acids. Germline lookup yields CDR1 SGHRS and CDR2 YFSETQ. In nucleotides, the CDR3 is TGCGCCAGCAGCTTGGACGTAGGGGGCTATGGCTACACCTTC. Its translation: CASSLDVGGYGYTF.

The genes are TRBV19 and TRBJ1-1, with D possibly being TRBD1 (5 bases). The V gene lost 7 bases and the J gene lost 1 base, with 13 bases spanning the gap. This CDR3 is built from 14 residues. CDR1 LNHDA and CDR2 SQIVND come from the germline V gene (reference sequence). CDR3 loop: CASTPGHSNTEAFF. The CDR3 nucleotides read TGTGCCAGTACTCCCGGACACTCGAACACTGAAGCTTTCTTT.

In its sample, this clone was seen a few times. DNA of the CDR3: TGTGCCAGCAGTGAGTCAGGAGGTACCTATGGCTACACCTTC. This translates into CASSESGGTYGYTF. This chain connects TRBV2 to TRBJ1-2; D remains unclear. The CDR3 has 14 amino acids. Between the trimmed V and J ends, which lost 3 bases and 4 bases, there was a span of 12 bases. CDR1 is SNHLY, CDR2 FYNNEI, per germline.

The chain links TRBV30 to TRBJ2-1, with 7 bases that match TRBD1. The length of the CDR3 is 17 residues. V was clipped by 2 bases and J by 1 base; unmatched bases: 11. CDR1 is GTSNPN and CDR2 is SVGIG in the germline V gene (reference sequence). The CDR3 region is CAWSTTSQGLSYNEQFF. The CDR3 DNA reads as TGTGCCTGGAGTACCACTTCACAGGGGTTGTCCTACAATGAGCAGTTCTTC.

The gene calls are TRBV3-1 (or the pseudogene TRBV3-2) and TRBJ2-1; unclear D gene. Germline CDR1 is LGHDT and CDR2 is YNNKEL (reference sequence). The CDR3 runs 16 residues. Trimming shortened V by 1 base and J by 3 bases, and 13 bases separated the two germline ends. CDR3: CASSQGATADYNEQFF. The CDR3, as DNA: TGTGCCAGCAGCCAAGGGGCCACCGCCGACTACAATGAGCAGTTCTTC.

The chain has TRBV9 and TRBJ2-1; 8 bases are shared with TRBD2. The CDR3 runs 15 residues. The V gene's germline CDR1 is SGDLS and CDR2 YYNGEE. V shed 3 bases, J shed 7 bases, and the junction held 9 bases outside the gene matches. The CDR3 region has the DNA TGTGCCAGCAGCGCCGCGTTAACTAGCGGTAATGAGCAGTTCTTC. It is translated as CASSAALTSGNEQFF.

V usage is TRBV19 and J usage is TRBJ2-6, with a tentative D call TRBD1 (6 bases). From germline, CDR1 is LNHDA and CDR2 SQIVND (reference sequence). This CDR3 region has 14 residues. Deletions cut 7 bases from V and 2 bases from J, with 9 bases between. The CDR3 DNA reads TGTGCCAGTACAGGGGTCGCTGGGGCCAACGTCCTGACTTTC. Protein product: CASTGVAGANVLTF.

This clone showed up just a few times. CDR3 coding DNA: TGTGCCAGCACCCCGGGACAGGCCGGCGAGCAGTACTTC. Residues: CASTPGQAGEQYF. The chain carries TRBV6-2 or TRBV6-3 and TRBJ2-7; 8 nucleotides line up with TRBD1. The CDR3 totals 13 residues. The germline V gene encodes CDR1 MNHEY and CDR2 SVGEGT. Trimming cost V 7 bases and J 6 bases; bases outside gene matches: 8.

The chain is built from TRBV15 and TRBJ1-4; D is uncertain. The CDR3 totals 15 residues. Per the germline V gene, CDR1 is LNHNV and CDR2 is YYDKDF (reference sequence). V was trimmed by 4 bases and J by 8 bases, leaving 17 bases between them. CDR3 DNA sequence: TGTGCCACCAGCATACGCCGCGAGGCGGGGGAAAAACTGTTTTTT. It encodes CATSIRREAGEKLFF.

The chain carries TRBV5-1 and TRBJ1-1; D is possibly TRBD1 (5 bases). The V and J ends lost 0 bases and 5 bases respectively, with 11 bases between them. Germline V CDR1 and CDR2: SGHRS, YFSETQ. The CDR3 contains 14 residues. This CDR3 is CASSLDGGGTEAFF. The DNA for the CDR3 is TGCGCCAGCAGCTTGGACGGGGGAGGTACTGAAGCTTTCTTT. Together with reference TRBV5-1 and TRBJ1-1, the CDR3 gives the full variable domain: KAGVTQTPRYLIKTRGQQVTLSCSPISGHRSVSWYQQTPGQGLQFLFEYFSETQRNKGNFPGRFSGRQFSNSRSEMNVSTLELGDSALYLCASSLDGGGTEAFFGQGTRLTVV.

The rearrangement joins TRBV18 to TRBJ2-7; 10 nucleotides line up with TRBD2. Looked up from germline, CDR1 is KGHSH and CDR2 is LQKENI. The CDR3 sequence is 15 residues long. Trimming at V came to 6 bases and at J to 5 bases, leaving 10 bases not matched to a gene. CDR3 amino acids: CASSLASGSIDEQYF. In DNA, the CDR3 is TGTGCCAGCTCTTTAGCTAGCGGGAGTATCGACGAGCAGTACTTC.

The chain is built from TRBV11-2 and TRBJ2-5; TRBD1 matches at 7 bases. Trimming took 5 bases from V and 5 from J; bases not matched to a gene: 8. CDR3 length: 14 amino acids. Germline V gene lookup returns CDR1 SGHAT and CDR2 FQNNGV. The CDR3 DNA sequence: TGTGCCAGCAGCCCGTACAGGGGTCCCGAGACCCAGTACTTC. Translated: CASSPYRGPETQYF. The full variable domain, with the rest looked up from reference TRBV11-2 and TRBJ2-5, is EAGVAQSPRYKIIEKRQSVAFWCNPISGHATLYWYQQILGQGPKLLIQFQNNGVVDDSQLPKDRFSAERLKGVDSTLKIQPAKLEDSAVYLCASSPYRGPETQYFGPGTRLLVL.

V and J are TRBV7-2 and TRBJ2-2; 7 bases are a match to TRBD1. The length of the CDR3 is 14 residues. With 5 bases clipped from V and 3 bases from J, the junction kept 3 bases outside the gene matches. In germline, CDR1 is SGHTA, CDR2 FQGNSA. The CDR3 nucleotides are TGTGCCAGCAGCCCACAGGGGTACACCGGGGAGCTGTTTTTT. This gives the protein CASSPQGYTGELFF.

Remarks on this clone: In the same sample, other DNA sequences code for this CDR3. This chain links TRBV5-5 with TRBJ2-7, with 10 positions matching TRBD1. Germline-derived CDR1 and CDR2 are SGHKS and YYEKEE (reference sequence). The trim removed 4 bases at V and 3 bases at J, leaving 4 bases unmatched. CDR3 length: 14 amino acids. For the CDR3, the DNA is TGTGCCAGCAGCCCTGGGACAGGGGACTACGAGCAGTACTTC. This translates into CASSPGTGDYEQYF.

The chain combines TRBV5-1 with TRBJ1-1; 7 nucleotides align to TRBD1. The V gene's germline CDR1 is SGHRS and CDR2 YFSETQ. The CDR3 totals 14 residues. V lost 0 bases to trimming and J lost 9 bases; unmatched junction nucleotides: 8. In DNA, the CDR3 is TGCGCCAGCAGCTTGGCTGGACAGGCTTATAAAGCTTTCTTT. This encodes CASSLAGQAYKAFF. Complete variable domain (other parts from reference TRBV5-1 and TRBJ1-1): KAGVTQTPRYLIKTRGQQVTLSCSPISGHRSVSWYQQTPGQGLQFLFEYFSETQRNKGNFPGRFSGRQFSNSRSEMNVSTLELGDSALYLCASSLAGQAYKAFFGQGTRLTVV.

This clone was seen once. The CDR3, as DNA: TGTGCCAGCAGCCTACGGGACAGGGGCGCTGAAGCTTTCTTT. It specifies CASSLRDRGAEAFF. V and J are TRBV3-1 (or the pseudogene TRBV3-2) and TRBJ1-1, with TRBD1 matching 10 bases. This CDR3 has 14 residues. Looked up from germline, CDR1 is LGHDT and CDR2 is YNNKEL (reference sequence). V gave up 4 bases and J gave up 6 bases; unmatched junction bases: 5.

This sequence joins TRBV7-8 and TRBJ2-5, with D unclear. Germline V gene sequence: CDR1 SGHVS, CDR2 FQNEAQ. The germline V and J ends were trimmed by 1 base and 4 bases, with 7 bases remaining between them. The CDR3 totals 13 residues. The CDR3 DNA sequence: TGTGCCAGCAGCTTAGTCCAGGTAGAGACCCAGTACTTC. It translates to CASSLVQVETQYF.

The chain carries TRBV5-8 and TRBJ1-4; D is unresolved. CDR3 length: 13 residues. Germline V gene data show CDR1 as SGHTS and CDR2 as YDEGEE. Trimming removed 1 base from V and 8 bases from J, with 9 bases in between. The CDR3 DNA sequence: TGTGCCAGCAGCTTGCAATCCCCCGAAAAACTGTTTTTT. This sequence encodes CASSLQSPEKLFF. Variable domain in full (rest from reference TRBV5-8 and TRBJ1-4): EAGVTQSPTHLIKTRGQQATLRCSPISGHTSVYWYQQALGLGLQFLLWYDEGEERNRGNFPPRFSGRQFPNYSSELNVNALELEDSALYLCASSLQSPEKLFFGSGTQLSVL.

This clone was observed a single time. CDR3 DNA sequence: TGTGCCAGCAGCTTAAGCCCGGCTAGTCACGAGCAGTACTTC. Amino acid sequence: CASSLSPASHEQYF. The gene calls are TRBV7-3 and TRBJ2-7; D remains unclear. This CDR3 has 14 residues. Deletions cut 1 base from V and 5 bases from J, with 12 bases between. Germline CDR1 and CDR2: SGHTA and FQGTGA.

This chain uses TRBV9 with TRBJ2-7, with 10 bases aligning to TRBD2. The CDR3 runs 15 residues. Germline CDR1 and CDR2: SGDLS and YYNGEE. The ends lost 4 bases at V and 5 bases at J; junction bases unmatched: 9. CDR3 sequence reads: CASSPRLAGANEQYF. The CDR3 DNA reads TGTGCCAGCAGCCCCCGCCTAGCGGGAGCAAACGAGCAGTACTTC.

The chain recombines TRBV5-4 with TRBJ2-3; the D gene is possibly TRBD1 (5 bases). The CDR3 totals 14 residues. Germline CDR1 and CDR2: SGHNT and YYREEE (reference sequence). The germline V and J ends were trimmed by 0 bases and 8 bases, with 13 bases remaining between them. The CDR3 sequence: CASSLEQGGGTQYF. The CDR3 bases are TGTGCCAGCAGCTTGGAGCAGGGTGGTGGTACGCAGTATTTT. The full variable domain, rest sourced from reference TRBV5-4 and TRBJ2-3, is ETGVTQSPTHLIKTRGQQVTLRCSSQSGHNTVSWYQQALGQGPQFIFQYYREEENGRGNFPPRFSGLQFPNYSSELNVNALELDDSALYLCASSLEQGGGTQYFGPGTRLTVL.

The chain is built from TRBV19 and TRBJ2-3; possible D gene TRBD2, 6 bases. The CDR3 length is 15 residues. Trimming shortened V by 1 base and J by 5 bases, and 13 bases separated the two germline ends. Germline assignment: CDR1 LNHDA and CDR2 SQIVND (reference sequence). CDR3 amino acids: CASSIVRGGKDTQYF. The CDR3, as DNA: TGTGCCAGTAGTATAGTAAGGGGAGGTAAAGATACGCAGTATTTT.

The genes are TRBV4-1 and TRBJ2-1; a possible D gene is TRBD2 (6 bases). This CDR3 is 13 amino acids long. Per germline, CDR1 MGHRA and CDR2 YSYEKL. The V end was cut by 0 bases, the J end by 14 bases, with 14 bases between. CDR3 protein: CASSQDLETREFF. For the CDR3, the DNA is TGCGCCAGCAGCCAAGATTTAGAGACTAGGGAGTTCTTC.